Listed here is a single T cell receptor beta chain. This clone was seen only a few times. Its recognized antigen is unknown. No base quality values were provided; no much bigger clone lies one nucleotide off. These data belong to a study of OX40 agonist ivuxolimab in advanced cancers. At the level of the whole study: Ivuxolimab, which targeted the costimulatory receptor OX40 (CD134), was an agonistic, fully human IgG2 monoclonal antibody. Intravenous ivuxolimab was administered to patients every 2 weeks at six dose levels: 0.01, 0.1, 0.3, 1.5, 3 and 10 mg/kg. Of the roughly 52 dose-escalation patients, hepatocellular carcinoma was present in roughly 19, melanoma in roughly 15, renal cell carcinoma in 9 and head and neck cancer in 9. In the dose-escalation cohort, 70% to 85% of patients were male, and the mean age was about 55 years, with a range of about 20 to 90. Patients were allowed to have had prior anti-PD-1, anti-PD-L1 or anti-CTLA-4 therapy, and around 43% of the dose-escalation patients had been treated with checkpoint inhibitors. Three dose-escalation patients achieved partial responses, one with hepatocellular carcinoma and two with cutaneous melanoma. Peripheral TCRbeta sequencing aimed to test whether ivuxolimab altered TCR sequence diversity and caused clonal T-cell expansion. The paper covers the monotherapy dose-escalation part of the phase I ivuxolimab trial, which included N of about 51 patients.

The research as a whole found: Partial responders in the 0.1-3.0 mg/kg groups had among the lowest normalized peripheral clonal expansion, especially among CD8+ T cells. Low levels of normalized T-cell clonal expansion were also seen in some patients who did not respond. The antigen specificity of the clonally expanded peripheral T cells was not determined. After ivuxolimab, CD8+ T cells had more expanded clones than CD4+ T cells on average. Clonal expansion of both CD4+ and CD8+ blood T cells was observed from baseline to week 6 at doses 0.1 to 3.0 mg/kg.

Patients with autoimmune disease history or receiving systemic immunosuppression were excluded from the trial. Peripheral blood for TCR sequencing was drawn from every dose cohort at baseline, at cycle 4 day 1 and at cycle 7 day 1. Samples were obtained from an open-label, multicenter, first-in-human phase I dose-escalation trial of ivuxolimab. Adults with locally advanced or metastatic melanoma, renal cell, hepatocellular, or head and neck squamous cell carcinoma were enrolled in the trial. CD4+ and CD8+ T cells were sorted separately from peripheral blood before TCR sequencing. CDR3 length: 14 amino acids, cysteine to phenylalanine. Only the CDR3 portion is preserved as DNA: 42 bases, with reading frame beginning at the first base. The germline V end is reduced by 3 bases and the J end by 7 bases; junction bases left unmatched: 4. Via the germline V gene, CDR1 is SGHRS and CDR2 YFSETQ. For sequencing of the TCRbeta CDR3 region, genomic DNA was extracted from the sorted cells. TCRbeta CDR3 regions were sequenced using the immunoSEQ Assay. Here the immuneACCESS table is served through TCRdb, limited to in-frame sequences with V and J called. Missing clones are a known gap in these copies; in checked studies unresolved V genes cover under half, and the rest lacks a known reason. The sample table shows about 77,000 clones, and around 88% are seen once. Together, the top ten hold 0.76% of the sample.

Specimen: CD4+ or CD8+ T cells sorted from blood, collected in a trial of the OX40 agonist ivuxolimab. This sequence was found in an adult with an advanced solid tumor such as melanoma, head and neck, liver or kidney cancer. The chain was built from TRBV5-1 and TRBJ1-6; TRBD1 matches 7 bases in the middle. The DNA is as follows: TGCGCCAGCAGCTCAGACAGGGTGAATTCACCCCTCCACTTT. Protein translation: CASSSDRVNSPLHF.